This TCR beta chain was captured in a study of T cells after yellow fever vaccination. Study findings and constraints: Abundant bulk-derived clonotypes could contaminate FACS-sorted repertoires. The CD4 and CD8 compartments had a small share of their clonotypes in common. The study re-detected most primary-vaccination clones after the booster (approximately 97% CD4, approximately 88% CD8).

Trimming removed 0 bases at V and 0 bases at J, with 11 bases between. The CDR3 covers 16 residues. The germline CDR1 and CDR2 sequences are LGHNA and YSLEER. A 5'RACE template-switching step, the method used to make TCR cDNA, added a universal primer site and UMIs. TCRdb analysed the 5' RACE reads with MiXCR anew, one entry per CDR3 protein. Of around 310,000 distinct CDR3 sequences in the sample, roughly 4.3% were seen once. This clonotype was detected only a few times. What it binds is not known. V is TRBV4-3 and J is TRBJ1-1; possibly TRBD1 for D (5 bases). The specimen was PBMCs, collected 15 days after the yellow fever booster vaccination. The TCR was taken from a man aged 18 to 29 who received the YFV17D yellow fever vaccine. This CDR3 reads CASSQDRGRLNTEAFF. In nucleotides, the CDR3 is TGCGCCAGCAGCCAAGATCGGGGCAGACTGAACACTGAAGCTTTCTTT.